This T cell receptor beta chain comes out of a study of molecular identifiers for immune sequencing clone quantification. TCRdb re-derived calls from the PCR reads in MiXCR, one entry per CDR3 protein. The sample yields about half a million distinct CDR3 sequences, around 25% seen once. This CDR3 spans 15 amino acids. V trimming: 6 bases; J trimming: 6 bases; junction bases outside the gene matches: 9. CDR1 and CDR2 from the germline V gene are MNHEY and SMNVEV (reference sequence). Using 10%, 30% or 50% RNA, naive CD8 libraries were derived from around 20,000 to 990,000 sorted cells. V gene TRBV27 combines with J gene TRBJ1-5; TRBD1 matches 9 bases. The sample was naive CD8+ T cells from blood, with Jurkat cell RNA spiked in. Specified subset: FACS-sorted CD8+CD4-CCR7+CD45RA+ naive T cells. The TCR originated in a human donor in good health. Some libraries in this study had Jurkat cell RNA spiked in. The CDR3 DNA sequence: TGTGCCAGCAGCCAGGACAGGGGATCAGGTCAGCCCCAGCATTTT. It specifies CASSQDRGSGQPQHF.